The rows below give T cell receptor beta chains drawn from one sample of a study of T cell responses to AZD1222 COVID-19 vaccine. Data came from immunoSEQ multiplex PCR; TCRdb stores just in-frame clones and leaves some out. The table includes 89,000 or so clones, about 86% detected once. This specimen was peripheral blood, taken on day 0 of AZD1222 vaccination. These receptors were obtained from an adult in good health. Each CDR3 is given with its conserved first and last residue. D genes are given only for firm matches. For some rows the clone size is stated as once, few or many, or as a class when expanded; others skip it.

d_gene	j_gene	abundance	len	v_gene	CDR3nt	CDR3aa
TRBD1	TRBJ2-3	-	16	TRBV5-1	TGCGCCAGCAGCTCCACCACAGGACAGGGCACAGATACGCAGTATTTT	CASSSTTGQGTDTQYF
TRBD2	TRBJ2-3	-	15	TRBV28	TGTGCCAGCAGGGGAGGGCTAGTTCGTACAGATACGCAGTATTTT	CASRGGLVRTDTQYF
-	TRBJ2-7	-	15	TRBV11-2	TGTGCCAGCAGCTTAGTGGGCGGGATCTCCTACGAGCAGTACTTC	CASSLVGGISYEQYF
-	TRBJ1-2	-	12	TRBV28	TGTGCCAGCAATAGACAGGTCTATGGCTACACCTTC	CASNRQVYGYTF
TRBD2	TRBJ2-7	-	15	TRBV3-1/TRBV3-2	TGTGCCAGCAGCCCTTGGACTAGCGGAACGTACGAGCAGTACTTC	CASSPWTSGTYEQYF
-	TRBJ2-7	-	13	TRBV20-1	TGCAGTGCTAGTCAGTCGGGAATTTACGAGCAGTACTTC	CSASQSGIYEQYF
TRBD1	TRBJ1-5	-	12	TRBV19	TGTGCCAGTAGCGACAGGGGACAGCCCCAGCATTTT	CASSDRGQPQHF
TRBD1	TRBJ1-2	-	14	TRBV15	TGTGCCACCAGCAGGGACAGGGGGTTCTTTGGCTACACCTTC	CATSRDRGFFGYTF
-	TRBJ1-3	-	12	TRBV9	TGTGCCAGCAGCGCTGAGGGAAACACCATATATTTT	CASSAEGNTIYF
-	TRBJ2-7	-	13	TRBV7-9	TGTGCCAGCAGCTCGCCCCAAGAATACGAGCAGTACTTC	CASSSPQEYEQYF
TRBD1	TRBJ1-5	few	17	TRBV5-4	TGTGCCAGCAGTCTACAGGGGGCTGGAGGTAGCAATCAGCCCCAGCATTTT	CASSLQGAGGSNQPQHF
TRBD2	TRBJ2-5	-	15	TRBV7-6	TGTGCCAGCAGCCAGGCAAGCGGGGGGGCTATGACCCAGTACTTC	CASSQASGGAMTQYF
TRBD2	TRBJ2-3	-	16	TRBV19	TGTGCCAGTAGTCGGTCTAGCGGGAGGGAGACAGATACGCAGTATTTT	CASSRSSGRETDTQYF
-	TRBJ2-5	-	13	TRBV7-2	TGTGCCAGCAGCTTTGTGGGTTCGGAGACCCAGTACTTC	CASSFVGSETQYF
-	TRBJ1-4	-	14	TRBV12-5	TGTGCTAGTGGTCCGTCGGCAGCTAATGAAAAACTGTTTTTT	CASGPSAANEKLFF